This T cell receptor beta chain derives from a study of T cells in Graves' hyperthyroidism and ophthalmopathy. General study points: Ophthalmopathy cases were set apart from stable hyperthyroidism by a 13 V-J model.

Enrolled ophthalmopathy patients presented with a Clinical Activity Score of at least 3, a NOSPECS grade of at least 4, and disease duration under 3 months. The source of the PBMCs was more than 9.5 ml of fresh peripheral blood. This clonotype was detected many times. Its target is unknown. The CDR3 spans 14 residues. Trimming cost V 9 bases and J 5 bases, with 19 bases left between them. Per germline, CDR1 SGHTA and CDR2 FQGTGA. Amplification of TCR beta CDR3 regions was performed using RNA transcripts as template. When the TCR CDR3 underwent first-round RT-PCR, the HTBI primer set was used. TCRdb re-derived calls from the multiplex PCR reads in MiXCR, one entry per CDR3 protein. The sample records fewer than 500,000 distinct CDR3 sequences, more than 12% being singletons.

J is TRBJ2-5 and V is TRBV7-3; TRBD2 is a possible D gene (6 bases). Material for sequencing was blood. This sequence originates from a woman aged 25 to 45 with Graves' ophthalmopathy. The CDR3 DNA follows: TGTGCCAGTAGCCCTAACCTGGGAGGTGAGACCCAGTACTTC. This encodes CASSPNLGGETQYF.